These 5 T cell receptor beta chains came from one sample sequenced in a study of long-term antiretroviral therapy in people with HIV. At survey level, the immunoSEQ assay was run in its v3.0 version. Some clones are missing from TCRdb's copy, which holds only in-frame ones; the method was immunoSEQ multiplex PCR. The sample has 15,000 to 20,000 clones, around 80% seen once. The sequencing here drew on unsorted PBMCs, taken 0.1 years before starting antiretroviral therapy. These receptor sequences come from a man aged 18-30 years with HIV.

The chain carries TRBV7-2 and TRBJ1-5; D is uncertain. This CDR3 is 14 amino acids long. Germline CDR1 is SGHTA and CDR2 is FQGNSA. V lost 4 bases, J lost 2 bases, and 9 bases lay in between. The CDR3 DNA sequence: TGTGCCAGCAGCTGGGCGGACGGCAATCAGCCCCAGCATTTT. It yields the protein CASSWADGNQPQHF.

The V and J genes are TRBV5-1 and TRBJ1-1; D might be TRBD1 (5 bases). Per the germline V gene, CDR1 is SGHRS and CDR2 is YFSETQ. The germline V and J ends were trimmed by 6 bases and 1 base, with 10 bases remaining between them. CDR3 length equals 13 residues. As DNA, the CDR3 is TGCGCCAGCAAAGAGCAGGGGAACACTGAAGCTTTCTTT. It yields the protein CASKEQGNTEAFF.

This clone was observed a few times. The chain uses TRBV7-6 and TRBJ2-7; possible D gene TRBD2, 5 bases. The V end was cut by 6 bases, the J end by 7 bases, with 16 bases between. Germline values: CDR1 SGHVS, CDR2 FNYEAQ. This CDR3 comprises 13 residues. This CDR3 reads CASSPGSSREQYF. CDR3 DNA: TGTGCCAGCAGTCCGGGGTCCAGCCGGGAGCAGTACTTC.

The V call is TRBV7-2, the J call TRBJ2-3, with 9 bases identical to TRBD2. The CDR3 covers 14 residues. V shed 2 bases and J 5 bases; nucleotides not matched to a gene: 2. The V gene's germline CDR1 is SGHTA and CDR2 FQGNSA. The CDR3 nucleotides read TGTGCCAGCAGCTTAAGACTAGCGGTAGATACGCAGTATTTT. This codes for CASSLRLAVDTQYF.

The V and J genes are TRBV10-3 and TRBJ2-7; 9 bases match TRBD1. V was pared by 7 bases and J by 5 bases, with 9 bases of the junction left unmatched. This CDR3 comprises 14 residues. CDR1 ENHRY and CDR2 SYGVKD come from the germline V gene. The CDR3 sequence is CAIMSGTGSNEQYF. In DNA, the CDR3 is TGTGCCATCATGAGCGGGACAGGGTCCAACGAGCAGTACTTC.